The 14 T cell receptor beta chains listed next were all sequenced from one sample in a study of CD8 T cells in ankylosing spondylitis. From the 5' RACE reads, TCRdb called clonotypes with MiXCR, one entry per CDR3 protein. Of about 230,000 distinct CDR3 sequences listed, approximately 8.4% are singletons. Source material: blood, either unsorted or a sorted T cell fraction (not recorded which). These TCRs come from a female donor with ankylosing spondylitis or in good health (not recorded which).

A word on this clonotype: A much larger clonotype is one base distant, so this may be a read error. CDR3 nucleotide sequence: TGTACCAGCAGTTTCGGGGACAGGGCCACAGATACGCAGTATTTT. Translated: CTSSFGDRATDTQYF. The chain recombines TRBV28 with TRBJ2-3, with 9 bases lining up with TRBD1. The germline V gene encodes CDR1 MDHEN and CDR2 SYDVKM. There are 15 residues in the CDR3.

J is TRBJ2-7 and V is TRBV25-1; 9 bases line up with TRBD2. The CDR3 spans 15 residues. V lost 8 bases, J lost 2 bases, and 10 bases stayed unmatched. The germline CDR1 and CDR2 sequences are MGHDK and SYGVNS. The CDR3 loop is CASGEGTSNPYEQYF. In DNA form, the CDR3 reads TGTGCCAGCGGGGAAGGGACTAGCAACCCCTACGAGCAGTACTTC.

This clonotype was counted ten times or more. The chain employs TRBV7-4 and TRBJ2-3, with 16 bases matching TRBD2. Trimming cost V 2 bases and J 7 bases; bases outside gene matches: 21. This CDR3 has 22 amino acids. From germline, CDR1 is SGHVT and CDR2 SQSDAQ. CDR3 sequence (DNA): TGTGCCAGCAGCTTACGGCGGGTTCAGGGGACTAGCGGGAGGGCCCGATGGAATACGCAGTATTTT. The encoded protein is CASSLRRVQGTSGRARWNTQYF. The full variable domain, in which reference TRBV7-4 and TRBJ2-3 provide the parts outside the CDR3, is GAGVSQSPRYKVAKRGRDVALRCDSISGHVTLYWYRQTLGQGSEVLTYSQSDAQRDKSGRPSGRFSAERPERSVSTLKIQRTEQGDSAVYLCASSLRRVQGTSGRARWNTQYFGPGTRLTVL.

In its sample, this clonotype was seen many times. The chain carries TRBV5-1 and TRBJ2-3; 7 bases agree with TRBD2. The trim removed 0 bases at V and 4 bases at J, leaving 11 bases unmatched. Germline CDR1 is SGHRS and CDR2 is YFSETQ. The CDR3 totals 17 residues. CDR3 sequence: CASSLAPSGKAADTQYF. In nucleotides, the CDR3 is TGCGCCAGCAGCTTGGCACCCAGCGGGAAGGCCGCAGATACGCAGTATTTT. Full variable domain (rest looked up from reference TRBV5-1 and TRBJ2-3): KAGVTQTPRYLIKTRGQQVTLSCSPISGHRSVSWYQQTPGQGLQFLFEYFSETQRNKGNFPGRFSGRQFSNSRSEMNVSTLELGDSALYLCASSLAPSGKAADTQYFGPGTRLTVL.

This clonotype was seen at least ten times. The genes are TRBV6-1 and TRBJ2-5; D may be TRBD1 (6 bases). CDR3 size: 13 residues. Trimming took off 6 bases at V and 2 bases at J, with 10 bases between the two ends. In germline, CDR1 is MNHNS, CDR2 SASEGT. CDR3 loop: CASRMGQQETQYF. Here the CDR3 DNA reads TGTGCCAGCAGAATGGGACAACAAGAGACCCAGTACTTC.

This clonotype showed up just a few times. The chain has TRBV7-2 and TRBJ1-4; tentatively, D is TRBD1 (6 bases). Germline values: CDR1 SGHTA, CDR2 FQGNSA. Between the trimmed V and J ends, which lost 5 bases and 6 bases, there was a span of 16 bases. The length of the CDR3 is 15 residues. In nucleotides, the CDR3 is TGTGCCAGCAGCAAACAGGGCATAGCGGATGAAAAACTGTTTTTT. Encoded protein: CASSKQGIADEKLFF.

This clonotype appeared many times. V and J are TRBV7-2 and TRBJ1-3; D might be TRBD1 (5 bases). V was clipped by 1 base and J by 2 bases, with 9 bases between them. This CDR3 has 15 residues. Germline values: CDR1 SGHTA, CDR2 FQGNSA. In DNA, the CDR3 is TGTGCCAGCAGCTTAGTGGCAGGGACTGGAAACACCATATATTTT. This encodes CASSLVAGTGNTIYF.

The sample holds many counts of this clonotype. The chain is built from TRBV6-1 and TRBJ1-3; D not certain. Trimming removed 5 bases from V and 0 bases from J, with 14 bases in between. The CDR3 spans 16 residues. Germline V gives CDR1 MNHNS, CDR2 SASEGT. The CDR3 loop reads CASSQWPRLSGNTIYF. CDR3 sequence (DNA): TGTGCCAGCAGTCAATGGCCCCGACTCTCTGGAAACACCATATATTTT.

In its sample, this clonotype was seen a few times. V and J are TRBV12-3 or TRBV12-4 and TRBJ2-3; 10 nucleotides agree with TRBD2. The CDR3 has 15 residues. The junction had 12 bases not matched to a gene; V was cut back by 6 bases and J by 9 bases. DNA for the CDR3: TGTGCCAGCAGCCTACGAGCGGGAGGGCGGGAGACGCAGTATTTT. Translation gives CASSLRAGGRETQYF.

In this sample, this clonotype turned up many times. This sequence joins TRBV5-5 and TRBJ2-4, with 9 nucleotides matching TRBD2. The CDR3 loop spans 14 amino acids. V dropped 4 bases and J dropped 5; count of bases not matched to a gene: 4. Germline values: CDR1 SGHKS, CDR2 YYEKEE (reference sequence). CDR3 coding DNA: TGTGCCAGCAGCCCATGGACTAGCGAAAACATTCAGTACTTC. Amino acids: CASSPWTSENIQYF.

The CDR3 coding sequence is TGTGCCAGCAGCCCTATGAACACCATATATTTT. It encodes CASSPMNTIYF. The chain uses TRBV7-2 and TRBJ1-3; D gene ambiguous. The germline V gene encodes CDR1 SGHTA and CDR2 FQGNSA. The CDR3 covers 11 residues. V was cut by 5 bases and J by 7 bases, with 6 bases left in between.

At least ten counts were recorded for this clonotype. This chain uses TRBV27 with TRBJ1-5; TRBD1 might be the D (5 bases). This CDR3 is 15 amino acids long. Germline lookup yields CDR1 MNHEY and CDR2 SMNVEV (reference sequence). The V end lost 6 bases, the J end lost 6 bases, and 18 bases lay between the germline ends. This CDR3 is CASRQGIEGTQPQHF. CDR3 coding DNA: TGTGCCAGCAGGCAAGGGATTGAGGGGACTCAGCCCCAGCATTTT.

V is TRBV19 and J is TRBJ2-6; tentatively, D is TRBD2 (6 bases). Germline V gene sequence: CDR1 LNHDA, CDR2 SQIVND (reference sequence). The length of the CDR3 is 15 residues. The CDR3 sequence is CIRESRDSGANVLTF. The CDR3 bases are TGTATCCGGGAGAGCAGGGACTCTGGGGCCAACGTCCTGACTTTC. The variable domain in full, with the rest retrieved from reference TRBV19 and TRBJ2-6, is DGGITQSPKYLFRKEGQNVTLSCEQNLNHDAMYWYRQDPGQGLRLIYYSQIVNDFQKGDIAEGYSVSREKKESFPLTVTSAQKNPTAFYLCIRESRDSGANVLTFGAGSRLTVL.

The CDR3 sequence is CASSFGLAEYEQYF. The CDR3 DNA follows: TGTGCCAGCAGCTTCGGACTAGCGGAGTACGAGCAGTACTTC. The chain employs TRBV7-2 and TRBJ2-7, with TRBD2 matching 10 bases. The trim removed 3 bases at V and 4 bases at J, leaving 3 bases unmatched. The CDR3 loop spans 14 amino acids. From germline, CDR1 is SGHTA and CDR2 FQGNSA.